This T cell receptor (beta chain) is drawn from a study of control samples from healthy donors and cancer patients. Assay used: immunoSEQ multiplex PCR; TCRdb lists only in-frame clones, some missing. Of 75,000 to 90,000 clones listed, about 88% were seen once; the top ten hold roughly 6.9%. The clonotype originates from a man aged 45-60 years in good health. The specimen was blood.

The CDR3 reads CASSLGSTGDQPQHF. CDR3 nucleotides: TGTGCCAGCAGCTTAGGGTCGACAGGGGATCAGCCCCAGCATTTT. The chain combines TRBV7-9 with TRBJ1-5, with TRBD1 matching over 8 bases. In germline, CDR1 is SEHNR, CDR2 FQNEAQ (reference sequence). The junction had 4 bases not matched to a gene; V was cut back by 1 base and J by 5 bases. The CDR3 is 15 amino acids.